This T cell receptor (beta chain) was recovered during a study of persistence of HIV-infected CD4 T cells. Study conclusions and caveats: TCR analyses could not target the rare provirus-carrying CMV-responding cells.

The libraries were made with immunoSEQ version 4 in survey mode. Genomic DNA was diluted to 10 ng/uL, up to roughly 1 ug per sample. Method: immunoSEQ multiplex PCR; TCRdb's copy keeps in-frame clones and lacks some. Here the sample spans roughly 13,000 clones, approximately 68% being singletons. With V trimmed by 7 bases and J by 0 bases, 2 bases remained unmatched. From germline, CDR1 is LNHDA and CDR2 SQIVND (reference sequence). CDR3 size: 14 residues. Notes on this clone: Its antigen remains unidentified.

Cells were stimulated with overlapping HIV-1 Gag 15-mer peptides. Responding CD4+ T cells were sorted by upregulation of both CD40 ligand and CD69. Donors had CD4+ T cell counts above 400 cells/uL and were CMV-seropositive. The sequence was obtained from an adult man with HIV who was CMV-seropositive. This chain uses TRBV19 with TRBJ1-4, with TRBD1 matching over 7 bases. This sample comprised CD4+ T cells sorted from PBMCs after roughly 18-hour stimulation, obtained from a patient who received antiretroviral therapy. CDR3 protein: CASKDRSTNEKLFF. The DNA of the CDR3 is TGTGCCAGTAAGGACAGGTCAACTAATGAAAAACTGTTTTTT.